This TCR beta chain was captured by sequencing in a study of shared clonotypes between healthy human individuals. Data came from immunoSEQ multiplex PCR; TCRdb stores just in-frame clones and leaves some out. The sample holds 400,000 to 600,000 clones, 79% seen once. The sample consisted of PBMCs. This TCR derives from a woman in her thirties or forties in good health. Some clones in this sample may be carry-over from other donors' samples.

CDR3 sequence reads: CASSYSSRAYGYTF. The CDR3 DNA sequence: TGTGCCAGCAGTTACTCGAGCAGGGCCTATGGCTACACCTTC. V is TRBV6-5 and J is TRBJ1-2; TRBD1 might be the D (5 bases). CDR1 MNHEY and CDR2 SVGAGI come from the germline V gene. The CDR3 is made up of 14 amino acids. V was cut by 0 bases and J by 4 bases, with 9 bases left in between.